The clone carrying this T cell receptor (beta chain) was recorded many times. TCRdb processed the 5' RACE reads anew with MiXCR; each CDR3 protein has one entry. The sample shows under 70,000 distinct CDR3 sequences, 15% to 20% of them seen only once. The data were taken from a study of HIV-infected patients and healthy controls. The sequence came from a human donor in good health. Sequenced: CD4+ T cells from blood.

The CDR3 coding sequence is TGTGCCAGCAGCTTCAGTGACAGGGGGCACTACGAGCAGTACTTC. Amino acid sequence: CASSFSDRGHYEQYF. V usage is TRBV5-6 and J usage is TRBJ2-7, with 10 nucleotides matching TRBD1. The CDR3 spans 15 residues. The ends lost 2 bases at V and 3 bases at J; junction bases unmatched: 5. The germline V gene has CDR1 SGHDT and CDR2 YYEEEE.